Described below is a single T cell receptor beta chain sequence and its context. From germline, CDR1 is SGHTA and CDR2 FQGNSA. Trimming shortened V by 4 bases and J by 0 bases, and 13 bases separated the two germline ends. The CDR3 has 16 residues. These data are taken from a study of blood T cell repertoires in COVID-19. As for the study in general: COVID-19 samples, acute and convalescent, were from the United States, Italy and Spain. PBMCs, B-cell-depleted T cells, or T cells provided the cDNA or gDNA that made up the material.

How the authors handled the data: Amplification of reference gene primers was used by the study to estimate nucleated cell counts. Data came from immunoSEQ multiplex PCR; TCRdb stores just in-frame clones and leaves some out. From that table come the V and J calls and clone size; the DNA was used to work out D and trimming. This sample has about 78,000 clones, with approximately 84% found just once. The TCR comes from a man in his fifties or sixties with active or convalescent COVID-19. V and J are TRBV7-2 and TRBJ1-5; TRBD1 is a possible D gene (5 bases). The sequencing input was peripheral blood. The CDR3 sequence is CASSSFTGYSNQPQHF. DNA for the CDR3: TGTGCCAGCAGCTCCTTCACAGGTTATAGCAATCAGCCCCAGCATTTT.